A selection of T cell receptor beta chains follows, all from one sample in a study of spatial heterogeneity in lung cancer. TCRdb re-derived calls from the 5' RACE reads in MiXCR, one entry per CDR3 protein. The sample holds about 29,000 distinct CDR3 sequences, 10% seen once. The specimen comprised PBMCs, sampled at follow-up. The receptors were sampled from a female donor with early-stage non-small cell lung cancer. CDR3s include the opening cysteine and the closing phenylalanine or tryptophan. The order of the fields is D gene, clone size, J gene, V gene, CDR3 protein, CDR3 DNA. The D gene is left open where the match is weak. Only some rows state a clone size, as once, few, many or a class for expanded clones.

D: TRBD2; size: many; J: TRBJ2-7; V: TRBV4-3; CDR3: CASSQTSGGDEQYF; DNA: TGCGCCAGCAGCCAAACTAGCGGGGGCGACGAGCAGTACTTC
D: NA; size: medium-sized; J: TRBJ1-6; V: TRBV7-2; CDR3: CASSLLDGRSYNSPLHF; DNA: TGTGCCAGCAGCTTGTTAGACGGACGCTCCTATAATTCACCCCTCCACTTT
D: NA; size: many; J: TRBJ2-1; V: TRBV2; CDR3: CASSDSFNEQFF; DNA: TGTGCCAGCAGTGATTCTTTCAATGAGCAGTTCTTC
D: NA; size: few; J: TRBJ1-2; V: TRBV2; CDR3: CASSETGFRGYTF; DNA: TGTGCCAGCAGTGAAACAGGCTTCAGGGGCTACACCTTC
D: NA; size: NA; J: TRBJ2-7; V: TRBV5-1; CDR3: CASSLVVSPYEQYF; DNA: TGCGCCAGCAGCTTGGTTGTCAGCCCCTACGAGCAGTACTTC
D: NA; size: many; J: TRBJ1-1; V: TRBV6-2/TRBV6-3; CDR3: CASTSLGRNTEAFF; DNA: TGTGCCAGCACCTCCCTAGGGAGGAACACTGAAGCTTTCTTT
D: TRBD2; size: many; J: TRBJ2-3; V: TRBV20-1; CDR3: CSARAPGLAGVDTQYF; DNA: TGCAGTGCTAGGGCACCGGGACTAGCGGGAGTAGATACGCAGTATTTT
D: NA; size: few; J: TRBJ1-1; V: TRBV14; CDR3: CASSQVTVSLMNTEAFF; DNA: TGTGCCAGCAGCCAAGTGACGGTTAGCCTAATGAACACTGAAGCTTTCTTT
D: NA; size: many; J: TRBJ2-7; V: TRBV6-2/TRBV6-3; CDR3: CATADGSLAYEQYF; DNA: TGTGCCACCGCGGACGGTTCCCTTGCCTACGAGCAGTACTTC
D: NA; size: many; J: TRBJ2-4; V: TRBV15; CDR3: CATSRDIGVSSLAKNIQYF; DNA: TGTGCCACCAGCAGAGATATTGGAGTCTCGTCGCTAGCCAAAAACATTCAGTACTTC
D: NA; size: NA; J: TRBJ2-1; V: TRBV5-1; CDR3: CASSPGTSRGEFF; DNA: TGCGCCAGCAGCCCCGGGACCTCCCGAGGAGAGTTCTTC
D: NA; size: many; J: TRBJ1-6; V: TRBV5-4; CDR3: CASSRRNSPLHF; DNA: TGTGCCAGCAGCCGACGCAACTCACCCCTCCACTTT
D: TRBD1; size: medium-sized; J: TRBJ1-1; V: TRBV27; CDR3: CASSTGEGYTEAFF; DNA: TGTGCCAGCAGTACAGGGGAGGGGTACACTGAAGCTTTCTTT
D: NA; size: many; J: TRBJ2-7; V: TRBV28; CDR3: CASRTTGNYEQYF; DNA: TGTGCCAGCAGAACCACAGGGAACTACGAGCAGTACTTC
D: TRBD1; size: many; J: TRBJ1-5; V: TRBV5-5; CDR3: CASSVIQGAKQPQHF; DNA: TGTGCCAGCAGCGTAATCCAGGGGGCGAAACAGCCCCAGCATTTT
D: NA; size: NA; J: TRBJ2-7; V: TRBV25-1; CDR3: CASSESGPSYEQYF; DNA: TGTGCCAGCAGTGAATCTGGGCCTTCCTACGAGCAGTACTTC
D: NA; size: NA; J: TRBJ1-1; V: TRBV5-6; CDR3: CASSLFGGNTEAFF; DNA: TGTGCCAGCAGCTTGTTCGGGGGAAACACTGAAGCTTTCTTT
D: TRBD1; size: NA; J: TRBJ2-3; V: TRBV27; CDR3: CASSPIRRDRGDTQYF; DNA: TGTGCCAGCAGTCCTATACGCCGGGACAGGGGAGATACGCAGTATTTT
D: NA; size: many; J: TRBJ2-1; V: TRBV29-1; CDR3: CSVVGAVSYNEQFF; DNA: TGCAGCGTTGTAGGGGCTGTTTCCTACAATGAGCAGTTCTTC
D: NA; size: many; J: TRBJ2-5; V: TRBV29-1; CDR3: CSVEDGGGAETQYF; DNA: TGCAGCGTTGAAGATGGAGGGGGGGCTGAGACCCAGTACTTC
D: TRBD2; size: few; J: TRBJ2-1; V: TRBV27; CDR3: CASSFPSGGYKGEQFF; DNA: TGTGCCAGCAGTTTCCCTAGCGGGGGGTATAAGGGTGAGCAGTTCTTC
D: TRBD2; size: many; J: TRBJ2-2; V: TRBV6-6; CDR3: CASRRTSGGTTGELFF; DNA: TGTGCCAGCAGAAGGACTAGCGGGGGGACCACCGGGGAGCTGTTTTTT
D: NA; size: many; J: TRBJ1-1; V: TRBV2; CDR3: CASSRVKGAEAFF; DNA: TGTGCCAGCAGCCGGGTTAAAGGCGCTGAAGCTTTCTTT
D: TRBD2; size: few; J: TRBJ2-5; V: TRBV6-5; CDR3: CASSSPGTSGETQYF; DNA: TGTGCCAGCAGTAGCCCAGGGACTAGCGGAGAGACCCAGTACTTC
D: NA; size: many; J: TRBJ2-7; V: TRBV4-1; CDR3: CASSQLTAGEQYF; DNA: TGCGCCAGCAGCCAACTGACCGCCGGCGAGCAGTACTTC
D: NA; size: many; J: TRBJ2-1; V: TRBV28; CDR3: CASSLTYNEQFF; DNA: TGTGCCAGCAGTTTGACCTACAATGAGCAGTTCTTC
D: NA; size: few; J: TRBJ2-5; V: TRBV11-2; CDR3: CASSSPQTFQETQYF; DNA: TGTGCCAGCAGCTCCCCACAGACTTTTCAAGAGACCCAGTACTTC
D: NA; size: many; J: TRBJ2-2; V: TRBV19; CDR3: CASSRRRAPNTGELFF; DNA: TGTGCCAGTAGTAGGCGCCGGGCCCCGAACACCGGGGAGCTGTTTTTT
D: TRBD2; size: few; J: TRBJ2-7; V: TRBV5-6; CDR3: CASGLGGTYEQYF; DNA: TGTGCCAGCGGATTGGGAGGGACCTACGAGCAGTACTTC
D: NA; size: few; J: TRBJ1-4; V: TRBV27; CDR3: CASSLGGAANEKLFF; DNA: TGTGCCAGCAGTTTGGGGGGGGCAGCTAATGAAAAACTGTTTTTT
D: NA; size: many; J: TRBJ2-6; V: TRBV27; CDR3: CASSPWTASGANVLTF; DNA: TGTGCCAGCAGTCCCTGGACAGCCTCTGGGGCCAACGTCCTGACTTTC
D: NA; size: once; J: TRBJ2-5; V: TRBV7-2; CDR3: CASSLAGTQETQYF; DNA: TGTGCCAGCAGCTTAGCGGGCACCCAAGAGACCCAGTACTTC
D: NA; size: few; J: TRBJ1-6; V: TRBV6-1; CDR3: CASSTGPFNSPLHF; DNA: TGTGCCAGCAGTACCGGGCCTTTTAATTCACCCCTCCACTTT
D: TRBD1; size: many; J: TRBJ2-7; V: TRBV19; CDR3: CASSTGDYEQYF; DNA: TGTGCCAGTTCAACAGGGGACTACGAGCAGTACTTC
D: NA; size: few; J: TRBJ1-1; V: TRBV2; CDR3: CASSEPPRGGTEAFF; DNA: TGTGCCAGCAGTGAACCCCCTAGAGGAGGCACTGAAGCTTTCTTT
D: TRBD1; size: few; J: TRBJ1-2; V: TRBV28; CDR3: CAAKEFRTGRGYTF; DNA: TGTGCCGCAAAGGAGTTTAGGACAGGGAGAGGCTACACCTTC
D: NA; size: few; J: TRBJ1-2; V: TRBV6-5; CDR3: CASSPGALGVSYTF; DNA: TGTGCCAGCAGCCCCGGAGCCCTCGGGGTGAGCTACACCTTC
D: NA; size: few; J: TRBJ2-7; V: TRBV5-1; CDR3: CASSLSAREQYF; DNA: TGCGCCAGCAGCTTGTCGGCTCGCGAGCAGTACTTC
D: TRBD1; size: NA; J: TRBJ1-1; V: TRBV29-1; CDR3: CSVAPGGLGTEAFF; DNA: TGCAGCGTTGCCCCAGGGGGACTCGGCACTGAAGCTTTCTTT
D: TRBD2; size: medium-sized; J: TRBJ2-3; V: TRBV5-5; CDR3: CASRTSGGADTQYF; DNA: TGTGCCAGCAGAACTAGCGGGGGGGCAGATACGCAGTATTTT
D: TRBD2; size: NA; J: TRBJ2-7; V: TRBV19; CDR3: CASSPTSGGLEQYF; DNA: TGTGCCAGTAGTCCAACTAGCGGGGGCCTTGAGCAGTACTTC
D: TRBD1; size: few; J: TRBJ1-2; V: TRBV29-1; CDR3: CSVAGQGAQGYTF; DNA: TGCAGCGTTGCCGGACAGGGGGCGCAGGGCTACACCTTC
D: NA; size: many; J: TRBJ2-1; V: TRBV7-7; CDR3: CASSPGTFNEQFF; DNA: TGTGCTAGCAGCCCCGGGACGTTCAATGAGCAGTTCTTC
D: NA; size: few; J: TRBJ2-5; V: TRBV7-8; CDR3: CASSLVPGRETQYF; DNA: TGTGCCAGCAGCTTAGTCCCAGGGCGAGAGACCCAGTACTTC
D: NA; size: few; J: TRBJ2-1; V: TRBV10-3; CDR3: CAIGNLEFF; DNA: TGTGCCATCGGGAACCTGGAGTTCTTC
D: TRBD1; size: many; J: TRBJ1-1; V: TRBV29-1; CDR3: CSVAPDRGAFF; DNA: TGCAGCGTGGCACCGGACAGGGGGGCTTTCTTT
D: NA; size: NA; J: TRBJ2-4; V: TRBV5-1; CDR3: CASSLAGWPIAKNIQYF; DNA: TGCGCCAGCAGCTTGGCCGGTTGGCCCATAGCCAAAAACATTCAGTACTTC
D: TRBD2; size: many; J: TRBJ2-5; V: TRBV7-7; CDR3: CASSPRTSGEETQYF; DNA: TGTGCTAGCAGCCCGAGGACTAGCGGGGAAGAGACCCAGTACTTC
D: TRBD1; size: many; J: TRBJ2-7; V: TRBV20-1; CDR3: CSASRPTGKIYEQYF; DNA: TGCAGTGCTTCACGCCCGACAGGGAAGATCTACGAGCAGTACTTC
D: NA; size: many; J: TRBJ2-5; V: TRBV10-3; CDR3: CATQDQETQYF; DNA: TGTGCCACCCAAGACCAAGAGACCCAGTACTTC
D: TRBD2; size: NA; J: TRBJ2-3; V: TRBV2; CDR3: CASSGQTLAGDTLYF; DNA: TGTGCCAGCAGTGGGCAAACACTAGCGGGAGATACGCTGTATTTT
D: NA; size: many; J: TRBJ2-6; V: TRBV28; CDR3: CASSLMDSLSGANVLTF; DNA: TGTGCCAGCAGTTTAATGGACAGCCTCTCTGGGGCCAACGTCCTGACTTTC
D: NA; size: NA; J: TRBJ2-6; V: TRBV4-2; CDR3: CASSQDRADLASGANVLTF; DNA: TGTGCCAGCAGCCAAGATCGGGCAGATCTAGCCTCTGGGGCCAACGTCCTGACTTTC